The source of this T cell receptor (beta chain) is a study of blood T cell repertoires in COVID-19. Turning to the study itself: Donors in the United States, Italy and Spain gave samples during acute or convalescent COVID-19. Nucleic acid was either cDNA or gDNA, and it came from T cells, B-cell-depleted T cells, or PBMCs.

Original methodology: Reference gene primers were amplified, and this amplification served to estimate nucleated cell counts. Data came from immunoSEQ multiplex PCR; TCRdb stores just in-frame clones and leaves some out. V, J and clone size are taken as reported in that table, and D and trimming were inferred from the DNA itself. The table shows 200,000 or so clones, with less than 90% occurring only once. This CDR3 region has 15 residues. V was clipped by 3 bases and J by 7 bases; unmatched bases: 7. Germline values: CDR1 SGDLS, CDR2 YYNGEE. The sequencing input was peripheral blood. The TCR sequence derives from a human donor in a cohort sampled during active COVID-19. This chain links TRBV9 with TRBJ1-6; 7 bases are shared with TRBD1. CDR3 sequence (DNA): TGTGCCAGCAGCGCCGGACAGGCCGGGAATTCACCCCTCCACTTT. Its translation is CASSAGQAGNSPLHF.